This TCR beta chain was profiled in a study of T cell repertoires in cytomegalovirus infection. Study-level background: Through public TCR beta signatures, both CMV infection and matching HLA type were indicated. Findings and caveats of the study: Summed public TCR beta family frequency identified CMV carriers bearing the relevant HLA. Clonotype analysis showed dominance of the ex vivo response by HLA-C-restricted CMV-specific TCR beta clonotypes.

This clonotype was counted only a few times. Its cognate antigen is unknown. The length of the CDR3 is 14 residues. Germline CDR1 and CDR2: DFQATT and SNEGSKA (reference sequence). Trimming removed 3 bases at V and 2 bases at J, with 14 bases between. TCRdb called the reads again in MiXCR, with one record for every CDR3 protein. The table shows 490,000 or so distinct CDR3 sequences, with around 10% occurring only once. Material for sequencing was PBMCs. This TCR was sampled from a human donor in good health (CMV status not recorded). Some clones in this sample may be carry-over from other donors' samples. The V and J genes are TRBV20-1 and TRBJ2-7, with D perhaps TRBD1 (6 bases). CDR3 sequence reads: CSASDRTDAYEQYF. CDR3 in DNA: TGCAGTGCTAGCGATAGGACAGATGCCTACGAGCAGTACTTC.